Below are 23 T cell receptor beta chains sequenced from a single sample in a study of control samples from healthy donors and cancer patients. Measured with immunoSEQ multiplex PCR; TCRdb has only the in-frame clones, and not every one. This sample has approximately 100,000 clones; almost 90% occur once, and the top ten carry roughly an eighth. Sequencing used blood. Receptors originate from a man aged 25-40 years in good health.

The chain has TRBV6-2 or TRBV6-3 and TRBJ2-4; D unclear. V was pared by 6 bases and J by 0 bases, with 3 bases between. The germline CDR1 and CDR2 sequences are MNHEY and SVGEGT. This CDR3 is built from 12 residues. The CDR3 DNA reads as TGTGCCAGCAGCGAAGCCAAAAACATTCAGTACTTC. As protein: CASSEAKNIQYF.

V gene TRBV11-2 combines with J gene TRBJ1-1; D is undetermined. Trimming took off 2 bases at V and 1 base at J, with 14 bases between the two ends. The CDR3 is made up of 16 amino acids. The germline V gene has CDR1 SGHAT and CDR2 FQNNGV. CDR3 protein: CASSLRFGDRNTEAFF. In DNA form, the CDR3 reads TGTGCCAGCAGCTTAAGGTTCGGCGATAGGAACACTGAAGCTTTCTTT.

V is TRBV28 and J is TRBJ1-1; D is uncertain. The CDR3 is made up of 14 amino acids. Trimming removed 8 bases at V and 0 bases at J, with 13 bases between. Per the germline V gene, CDR1 is MDHEN and CDR2 is SYDVKM. The DNA of the CDR3 is TGTGCCAGCGCAGTTCCGGGGATGAACACTGAAGCTTTCTTT. It is translated as CASAVPGMNTEAFF.

This clone was counted only a few times. CDR3 region: CASKGLVKTGELFF. CDR3 in DNA: TGTGCCAGCAAGGGACTAGTGAAAACCGGGGAGCTGTTTTTT. The chain is built from TRBV19 and TRBJ2-2; 8 bases are shared with TRBD2. The CDR3 extends over 14 amino acids. V gave up 9 bases and J gave up 5 bases; unmatched junction bases: 8. From germline, CDR1 is LNHDA and CDR2 SQIVND (reference sequence).

V gene TRBV28 combines with J gene TRBJ2-3; 12 nucleotides align to TRBD2. V shed 5 bases and J 3 bases; nucleotides not matched to a gene: 6. The CDR3 loop spans 16 amino acids. CDR1 is MDHEN, CDR2 SYDVKM, per germline. The CDR3 here is CASSPRLAGVTDTQYF. The CDR3 DNA reads TGTGCCAGCAGTCCGAGACTAGCGGGAGTGACAGATACGCAGTATTTT.

In this sample, this clone turned up a few times. The chain has TRBV10-2 and TRBJ1-5; no clear D gene. The CDR3 has 12 residues. The V end lost 4 bases, the J end lost 6 bases, and 7 bases lay between the germline ends. CDR1 is WSHSY and CDR2 is SAAADI in the germline V gene. The chain's CDR3 is CASSGTGQPQHF. The CDR3 DNA sequence: TGCGCCAGCAGTGGTACGGGTCAGCCCCAGCATTTT.

The genes are TRBV4-2 and TRBJ2-3, with 9 bases identical to TRBD2. Germline V gives CDR1 LGHNA, CDR2 YNFKEQ. V lost 4 bases and J lost 6; bases outside the gene matches: 5. This CDR3 has 14 residues. The CDR3 loop reads CASSLSGSEDTQYF. CDR3 DNA: TGTGCCAGCAGCCTTAGCGGGAGTGAGGATACGCAGTATTTT.

The gene calls are TRBV27 and TRBJ1-4, with D possibly being TRBD1 (5 bases). Germline CDR1 reads MNHEY; CDR2 reads SMNVEV (reference sequence). V was shortened by 5 bases and J by 8 bases, with 9 bases between the two germline ends. The CDR3 totals 12 residues. As DNA, the CDR3 is TGTGCCAGCAGTGGGACGGAGGAAAAACTGTTTTTT. Translating it yields CASSGTEEKLFF.

The chain couples TRBV19 to TRBJ2-7; maybe TRBD2 (6 bases). The germline V gene has CDR1 LNHDA and CDR2 SQIVND (reference sequence). CDR3 length: 15 residues. Trimming left V 4 bases short and J 3 bases short, with 16 bases between. For the CDR3, the DNA is TGTGCCAGTAGTAGGGACTCGGTCTTCCTCTACGAGCAGTACTTC. It encodes CASSRDSVFLYEQYF.

This rearrangement joins TRBV3-1 (or the pseudogene TRBV3-2) to TRBJ2-7; D gene unclear. The V and J ends lost 3 bases and 4 bases respectively, with 7 bases between them. Germline lookup yields CDR1 LGHDT and CDR2 YNNKEL (reference sequence). This CDR3 comprises 12 residues. The CDR3 here is CASSQTPYEQYF. The CDR3 DNA reads as TGTGCCAGCAGCCAGACCCCTTACGAGCAGTACTTC.

The rearrangement joins TRBV6-2 or TRBV6-3 to TRBJ1-2, with D hard to call. There are 14 residues in the CDR3. V lost 2 bases to trimming and J lost 5 bases, with 12 bases between them. Germline assignment: CDR1 MNHEY and CDR2 SVGEGT. In DNA form, the CDR3 reads TGTGCCAGCAGTTACGGGGAGAAATTATATGGCTACACCTTC. Its protein product is CASSYGEKLYGYTF.

The rearrangement links TRBV7-2 to TRBJ1-3, with no clear D. The V and J ends lost 1 base and 0 bases respectively, with 10 bases between them. The CDR3 runs to 16 residues. Germline values: CDR1 SGHTA, CDR2 FQGNSA. The chain's CDR3 is CASSLVGDLSGNTIYF. The CDR3 DNA reads TGTGCCAGCAGCTTAGTAGGAGATCTCTCTGGAAACACCATATATTTT.

J is TRBJ2-1 and V is TRBV11-2, with a weak D call TRBD2 (6 bases). The germline gives CDR1 SGHAT, CDR2 FQNNGV. With 4 bases removed from V and 4 bases from J, the gap between germline ends came to 8 bases. This CDR3 is 13 amino acids long. The CDR3 nucleotides are TGTGCCAGCAGCTCCGGGACTTACAATGAGCAGTTCTTC. It is translated as CASSSGTYNEQFF.

V usage is TRBV3-1 (or the pseudogene TRBV3-2) and J usage is TRBJ2-1; 13 nucleotides agree with TRBD2. This CDR3 region has 18 residues. J gave up 7 bases and V 2 bases, and 11 bases lay outside the gene matches. CDR1 LGHDT and CDR2 YNNKEL come from the germline V gene (reference sequence). CDR3 nucleotide sequence: TGTGCCAGCAGCCAAACCAAATTGACTAGCGGGAGGTTGAATGAGCAGTTCTTC. It specifies CASSQTKLTSGRLNEQFF.

The rearrangement joins TRBV19 to TRBJ1-1; D not certain. The ends were cut back, 1 base at V and 7 bases at J, with 7 bases in the middle. The germline gives CDR1 LNHDA, CDR2 SQIVND (reference sequence). There are 12 residues in the CDR3. CDR3 sequence: CASSIGGIEAFF. For the CDR3, the DNA is TGTGCCAGTAGTATAGGGGGAATTGAAGCTTTCTTT.

The chain couples TRBV7-9 to TRBJ2-7; unclear D gene. CDR1 SEHNR and CDR2 FQNEAQ come from the germline V gene (reference sequence). This CDR3 region has 13 residues. V lost 5 bases and J lost 5, with 13 bases in between. The CDR3 here is CASSLSLVDEQYF. The CDR3 DNA sequence: TGTGCCAGCAGCCTAAGCCTTGTCGACGAGCAGTACTTC.

The rearrangement joins TRBV7-9 to TRBJ1-5; D perhaps matches TRBD1 (5 bases). The germline V gene encodes CDR1 SEHNR and CDR2 FQNEAQ (reference sequence). V dropped 5 bases and J dropped 5 bases, with 10 bases sitting between them. This CDR3 has 13 residues. The CDR3: CASSPDRYQPQHF. CDR3 sequence (DNA): TGTGCCAGCAGCCCAGACAGATATCAGCCCCAGCATTTT.

The chain has TRBV2 and TRBJ1-1; no clear D. CDR3 size: 10 residues. CDR1 and CDR2 from the germline V gene are SNHLY and FYNNEI. Trimming removed 6 bases from V and 7 bases from J, with 6 bases in between. The CDR3: CASREIEAFF. DNA for the CDR3: TGTGCCAGCAGGGAAATTGAAGCTTTCTTT.

This clone was seen only once. The V call is TRBV4-2, the J call TRBJ1-3; D not resolved. Germline CDR1 LGHNA, CDR2 YNFKEQ. Trimming left V 4 bases short and J 0 bases short, with 13 bases between. The CDR3 loop spans 16 amino acids. The CDR3 nucleotides are TGTGCCAGCAGCCTTGGTGGAGGGCCCTCTGGAAACACCATATATTTT. Translating gives CASSLGGGPSGNTIYF.

This chain uses TRBV3-1 (or the pseudogene TRBV3-2) with TRBJ2-7; D possibly corresponds to TRBD1 (6 bases). The germline CDR1 and CDR2 sequences are LGHDT and YNNKEL (reference sequence). The ends were cut back, 4 bases at V and 1 base at J, with 11 bases in the middle. The CDR3 runs to 14 residues. The CDR3 loop reads CASSPRTGSYEQYF. CDR3 nucleotides: TGTGCCAGCAGCCCGCGAACAGGGTCCTACGAGCAGTACTTC.

The chain employs TRBV28 and TRBJ2-7, with D hard to call. The CDR3 sequence is 15 residues long. Per germline, CDR1 MDHEN and CDR2 SYDVKM. The V end was cut by 6 bases, the J end by 0 bases, with 15 bases between. The CDR3 DNA sequence: TGTGCCAGCAGGACCGACCGCGGACCCTCCTACGAGCAGTACTTC. Translating gives CASRTDRGPSYEQYF. The complete variable domain, with remaining parts taken from reference TRBV28 and TRBJ2-7, reads DVKVTQSSRYLVKRTGEKVFLECVQDMDHENMFWYRQDPGLGLRLIYFSYDVKMKEKGDIPEGYSVSREKKERFSLILESASTNQTSMYLCASRTDRGPSYEQYFGPGTRLTVT.

Relative to its sample, this clone is medium-sized (0.01 to 0.1%). The DNA of the CDR3 is TGCGCCAGCAGCCAAGCCGGGACAGGGGTCTTAATGAACACTGAAGCTTTCTTT. Amino acid sequence: CASSQAGTGVLMNTEAFF. This chain uses TRBV4-1 with TRBJ1-1, with 10 bases lining up with TRBD1. V gave up 1 base and J gave up 0 bases; unmatched junction bases: 8. CDR1 and CDR2 from the germline V gene are MGHRA and YSYEKL. The length of the CDR3 is 18 residues.

The gene calls are TRBV7-2 and TRBJ2-1, with D perhaps TRBD1 (7 bases). Trimming stripped 2 bases from V and 4 bases from J, with 15 bases between. CDR1 and CDR2 from the germline V gene are SGHTA and FQGNSA. This CDR3 has 16 residues. The CDR3 sequence: CASSLLAGGNYNEQFF. CDR3 bases: TGTGCCAGCAGCTTATTAGCAGGGGGGAATTACAATGAGCAGTTCTTC.